The present entry profiles one T cell receptor beta chain with its context. This clonotype was counted only a few times. This receptor's antigen is unknown. The input lacks base qualities; no much larger clone sits a single base away. This specimen belongs to a study of molecular identifiers for immune sequencing clone quantification (dated by TCRdb to 2017 to 2018). Looking at the study overall: In a replicate experiment, RNA from around 18,000 or 91,000 naive CD8 T cells was split into five aliquots, four of which were sequenced. CD8 T cells were used in a methods study to benchmark molecular-identifier clustering-based TCR repertoire sequencing (MIDCIRS) and TCR RNA copy counting. Here is what the overall study found, with its caveats: Without barcode sub-clustering, chimeric consensus sequences inflated TCR diversity; chimeras reached as high as 47%. Highly expanded clone sizes could be underestimated if identical TCR molecules share a barcode. Spiked-in Jurkat TCR RNA equivalent to a single cell was reported to be detectable even among one million naive CD8 T cells. Naive libraries contained spiked-in Jurkat TCR RNA (approximately ten copies' worth), which is not part of the donor repertoire. Modeling estimated 2.5 to 3 recovered TCR RNA copies per cell, compared with about 10 by digital PCR, which implies roughly 29% capture efficiency. In CMV-specific effector cells, clones with more than 20 RNA copies contained over 98% of molecules, whereas in naive cells such clones contained under 1% of molecules.

Taken from the germline V gene (reference sequence), the CDR1 and CDR2 loops are SGHKS and YYEKEE. V is reduced by 1 base and J by 2 bases, leaving a spacing of 15 bases between them. Its CDR3 holds 16 amino acids, cysteine through phenylalanine. Just the 48-base CDR3 DNA is kept, in frame starting at base 1. Receptor amplification or capture employed PCR. The sequencer listed for this sample is NextSeq 500. Bulk TCR libraries were generated as previously described, with the TCR primers listed in Table S5 used. The Qiagen AllPrep DNA/RNA kit was used to purify total RNA. Before any analysis, reads coming from multiple sequencing runs of the same library were combined into one pool. In the original analysis: Reads were retained only if their TCR constant sequence matched exactly, and those retained reads were trimmed to 150 nt and grouped according to their 12-nt molecular barcodes. Reads within each barcode group were sub-clustered using a 15% Levenshtein threshold, and quality-weighted consensus sequences were constructed for each RNA molecule. Non-functional sequences were excluded, and lower-count sequences lying one edit away from another sequence were also excluded. Based on fitting two negative binomial distributions, any barcode sub-cluster with under 20% of the maximum read count was discarded. TCRdb redid the processing of the public reads, applying fastp at Q25 and MiXCR, and retained in-frame beta chains. Every entry covers one CDR3 protein and lists the most common genes and DNA from its rows. These V and J calls are TCRdb output, not the study's own analysis. The sample table holds hundreds of thousands of distinct CDR3 sequences, of which around 25% were seen once. The ten largest clones add up to 0.6% to 0.9% of the sample.

Naive CD8 T cell libraries were made from approximately 22,000 to 940,000 sorted cells using 10%, 30% or 50% of purified RNA. Naive CD8 T cells were FACS-sorted as CD8+CD4-CCR7+CD45RA+ on a BD FACSAria II into RLT Plus buffer. To test detection sensitivity, Jurkat RNA equivalent to roughly nine TCR copies was spiked into samples of roughly 18,000-1,000,000 naive CD8 T cells. Enrichment of CD8 T cells was done with RosetteSep CD8+ T Cell Enrichment Cocktail plus Ficoll-Paque, and ACK red cell lysis came afterward. This TCR was sampled from a human donor in good health. Some libraries in this study had Jurkat cell RNA spiked in. This chain joins TRBV5-5 to TRBJ1-1; the D gene cannot be named for sure. The specimen sequenced was naive CD8+ T cells from blood, with Jurkat cell RNA spiked in. The cell subset or site label, as the study defines it: FACS-sorted CD8+CD4-CCR7+CD45RA+ naive T cells. The nucleotide sequence reads as follows: TGTGCCAGCAGCTTGATTGAATTTTCGAGAAACACTGAAGCTTTCTTT. Its protein is CASSLIEFSRNTEAFF. Here the CDR3 is joined to the reference TRBV5-5 and TRBJ1-1 genes, and the full variable domain is: DAGVTQSPTHLIKTRGQQVTLRCSPISGHKSVSWYQQVLGQGPQFIFQYYEKEERGRGNFPDRFSARQFPNYSSELNVNALLLGDSALYLCASSLIEFSRNTEAFFGQGTRLTVV.